The present T cell receptor beta chain was sequenced within a study of blood T cell repertoires in COVID-19. TCRdb's copy holds only in-frame clones and misses some; the assay was immunoSEQ multiplex PCR. The table has fewer than 120,000 clones, about 90% seen once; the top ten hold approximately 5%. The CDR3 loop spans 17 amino acids. Germline-derived CDR1 and CDR2 are SGHNT and YYREEE (reference sequence). V shed 2 bases and J shed 8 bases, with 25 bases lying between them. The sample taken for sequencing was peripheral blood. The sequence came from a human donor in a cohort sampled during active COVID-19. V is TRBV5-4 and J is TRBJ1-1, with TRBD1 as a possible D gene (6 bases). As DNA, the CDR3 is TGTGCCAGCAGCTTAGATGGTAAGGCCGGCAGTACAGGGGAAGCTTTCTTT. Amino acids: CASSLDGKAGSTGEAFF.